The 4 T cell receptor beta chains below come from one sample, sequenced in a study of CD8 T cells in ankylosing spondylitis (dated 2017 in TCRdb). Receptor amplification or capture employed 5' RACE. The sample was run on an Illumina HiSeq 2500. TCRdb handled the public reads itself, with Q25 trimming in fastp and clone calling in MiXCR, and kept productive beta chains. Each record represents a unique CDR3 protein, reported with the most common genes and DNA among its rows. This sample gives roughly 100,000 distinct CDR3 sequences in total; about 7.7% of them show up just once. The top ten hold roughly 9.9% of the sample. Material for sequencing was blood, either unsorted or a sorted T cell fraction (not recorded which). Receptors were obtained from a male donor with ankylosing spondylitis or in good health (not recorded which).

There are many counts of this clonotype. The V and J genes are TRBV12-3 or TRBV12-4 and TRBJ2-1; 7 bases agree with TRBD2. V dropped 10 bases and J dropped 4; count of bases not matched to a gene: 10. The CDR3 contains 14 residues. CDR3 coding DNA: TGTGCCATCCTCGGGGAGCGGGGTTACAATGAGCAGTTCTTC. Protein product: CAILGERGYNEQFF.

This clonotype has at least ten counts. The chain employs TRBV15 and TRBJ2-7, with TRBD2 identical over 7 bases. Germline assignment: CDR1 LNHNV and CDR2 YYDKDF (reference sequence). This CDR3 region has 15 residues. Trimming took 3 bases from V and 0 from J; bases not matched to a gene: 5. CDR3 bases: TGTGCCACCAGCAGCACTAGCGACCCCTCCTACGAGCAGTACTTC. It specifies CATSSTSDPSYEQYF. Supplemented by reference TRBV15 and TRBJ2-7, the full variable domain reads DAMVIQNPRYQVTQFGKPVTLSCSQTLNHNVMYWYQQKSSQAPKLLFHYYDKDFNNEADTPDNFQSRRPNTSFCFLDIRSPGLGDTAMYLCATSSTSDPSYEQYFGPGTRLTVT.

In this sample, this clonotype turned up many times. The chain links TRBV6-5 to TRBJ1-1; possibly TRBD1 for D (5 bases). V was cut by 2 bases and J by 3 bases, with 7 bases left in between. The CDR3 runs 13 residues. From germline, CDR1 is MNHEY and CDR2 SVGAGI. Here the CDR3 DNA reads TGTGCCAGCAGTTACACAGGCTACACTGAAGCTTTCTTT. Amino acid sequence: CASSYTGYTEAFF.

This clonotype came up many times. This sequence joins TRBV6-2 or TRBV6-3 and TRBJ2-7; D unclear. V shed 4 bases and J shed 1 base, with 17 bases lying between them. CDR1 and CDR2 from the germline V gene are MNHEY and SVGEGT. This CDR3 spans 16 amino acids. The CDR3 region is CASSSPHGGVSYEQYF. The DNA for the CDR3 is TGTGCCAGCAGTTCCCCACACGGCGGCGTATCCTACGAGCAGTACTTC.